This T cell receptor beta chain was observed in a study of blood T cell repertoires in COVID-19. The wider study: Researchers got acute and convalescent COVID-19 samples from the United States, Italy and Spain.

Looked up from germline, CDR1 is SNHLY and CDR2 is FYNNEI. The length of the CDR3 is 12 residues. Trimming shortened V by 10 bases and J by 11 bases, and 20 bases separated the two germline ends. Seattle cases were enrolled at active infection and followed longitudinally. TCRdb's table, derived via immunoSEQ multiplex PCR, lists solely in-frame clones and lacks some. The sample comprises about 160,000 clones, around nine tenths of which are singletons, and 9% to 12% rests with the top ten. The receptor was derived from a woman aged 70-85 years with COVID-19, enrolled during active disease. The rearrangement links TRBV2 to TRBJ1-1; D is ambiguous. The sequenced sample was peripheral blood. The CDR3: CAIRLSRENAFF. The CDR3, as DNA: TGTGCCATTCGACTTTCTAGGGAGAACGCTTTCTTT.